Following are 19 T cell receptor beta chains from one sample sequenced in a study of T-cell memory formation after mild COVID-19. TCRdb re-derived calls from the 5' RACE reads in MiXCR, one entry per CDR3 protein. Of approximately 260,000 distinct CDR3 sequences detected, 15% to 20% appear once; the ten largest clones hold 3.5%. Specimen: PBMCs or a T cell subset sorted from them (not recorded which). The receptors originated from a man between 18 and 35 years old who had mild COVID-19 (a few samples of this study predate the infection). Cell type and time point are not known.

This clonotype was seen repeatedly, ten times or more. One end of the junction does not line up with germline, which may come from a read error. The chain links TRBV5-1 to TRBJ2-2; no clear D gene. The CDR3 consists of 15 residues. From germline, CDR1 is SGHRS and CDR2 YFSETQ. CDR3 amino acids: CASSLGASNTGELFF. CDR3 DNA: TGTGCCAGCAGCTTAGGAGCGTCCAACACCGGGGAGCTGTTTTTT. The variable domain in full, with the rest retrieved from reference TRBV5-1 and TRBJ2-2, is KAGVTQTPRYLIKTRGQQVTLSCSPISGHRSVSWYQQTPGQGLQFLFEYFSETQRNKGNFPGRFSGRQFSNSRSEMNVSTLELGDSALYLCASSLGASNTGELFFGEGSRLTVL.

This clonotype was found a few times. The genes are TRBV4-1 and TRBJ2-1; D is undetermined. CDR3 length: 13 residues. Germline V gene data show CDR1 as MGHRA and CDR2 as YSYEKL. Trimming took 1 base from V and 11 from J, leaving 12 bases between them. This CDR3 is CASSQAPTAKQFF. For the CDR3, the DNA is TGCGCCAGCAGCCAAGCCCCCACAGCCAAGCAGTTCTTC.

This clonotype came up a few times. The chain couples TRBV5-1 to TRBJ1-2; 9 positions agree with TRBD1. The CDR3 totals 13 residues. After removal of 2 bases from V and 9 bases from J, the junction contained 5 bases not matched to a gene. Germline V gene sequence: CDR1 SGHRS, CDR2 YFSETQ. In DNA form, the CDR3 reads TGCGCCAGCAGCTTCCGGGACAGGGCGCGCTACACCTTC. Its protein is CASSFRDRARYTF. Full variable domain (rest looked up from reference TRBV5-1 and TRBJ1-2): KAGVTQTPRYLIKTRGQQVTLSCSPISGHRSVSWYQQTPGQGLQFLFEYFSETQRNKGNFPGRFSGRQFSNSRSEMNVSTLELGDSALYLCASSFRDRARYTFGSGTRLTVV.

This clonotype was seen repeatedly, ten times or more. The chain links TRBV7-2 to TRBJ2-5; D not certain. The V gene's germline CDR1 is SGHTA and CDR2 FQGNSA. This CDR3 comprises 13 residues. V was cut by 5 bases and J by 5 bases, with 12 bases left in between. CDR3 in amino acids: CASSQTRRETQYF. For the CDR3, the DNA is TGTGCCAGCAGCCAGACCCGGCGGGAGACCCAGTACTTC. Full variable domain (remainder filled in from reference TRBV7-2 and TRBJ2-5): GAGVSQSPSNKVTEKGKDVELRCDPISGHTALYWYRQSLGQGLEFLIYFQGNSAPDKSGLPSDRFSAERTGGSVSTLTIQRTQQEDSAVYLCASSQTRRETQYFGPGTRLLVL.

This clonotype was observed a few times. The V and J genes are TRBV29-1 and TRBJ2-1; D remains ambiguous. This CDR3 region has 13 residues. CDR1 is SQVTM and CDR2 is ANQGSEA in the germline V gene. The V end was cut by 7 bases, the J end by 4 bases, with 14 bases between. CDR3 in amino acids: CSAGGLVYNEQFF. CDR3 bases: TGCAGCGCGGGCGGTCTAGTATACAATGAGCAGTTCTTC.

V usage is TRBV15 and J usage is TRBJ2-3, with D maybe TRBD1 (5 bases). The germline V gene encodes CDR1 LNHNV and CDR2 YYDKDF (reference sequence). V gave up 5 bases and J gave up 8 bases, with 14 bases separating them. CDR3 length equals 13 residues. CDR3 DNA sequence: TGTGCCACCAGCGCCACTTCGCAGGGTACGCAGTATTTT. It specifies CATSATSQGTQYF.

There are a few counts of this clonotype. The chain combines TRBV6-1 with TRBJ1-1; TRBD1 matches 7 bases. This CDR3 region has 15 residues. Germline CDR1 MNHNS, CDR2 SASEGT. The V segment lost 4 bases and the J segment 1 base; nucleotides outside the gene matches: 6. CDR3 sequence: CASSAQGQPNTEAFF. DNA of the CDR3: TGTGCCAGCAGTGCCCAGGGACAGCCGAACACTGAAGCTTTCTTT.

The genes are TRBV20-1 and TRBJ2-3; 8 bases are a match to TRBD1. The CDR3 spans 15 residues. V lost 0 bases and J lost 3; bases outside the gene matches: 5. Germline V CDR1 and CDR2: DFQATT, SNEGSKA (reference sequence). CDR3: CSARDIGQGTDTQYF. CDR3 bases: TGCAGTGCTAGAGATATAGGACAGGGAACAGATACGCAGTATTTT.

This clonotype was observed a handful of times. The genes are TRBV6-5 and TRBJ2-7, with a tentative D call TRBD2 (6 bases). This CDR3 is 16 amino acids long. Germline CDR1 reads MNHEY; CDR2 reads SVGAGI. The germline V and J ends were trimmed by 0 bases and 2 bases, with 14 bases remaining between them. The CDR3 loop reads CASSYSIPSAPYEQYF. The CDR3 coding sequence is TGTGCCAGCAGTTACTCGATTCCTAGCGCCCCCTACGAGCAGTACTTC.

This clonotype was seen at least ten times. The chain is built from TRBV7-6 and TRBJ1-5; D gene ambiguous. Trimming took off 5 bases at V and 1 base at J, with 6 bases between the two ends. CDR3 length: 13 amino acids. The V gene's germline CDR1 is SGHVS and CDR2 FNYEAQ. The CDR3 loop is CASSPDSNQPQHF. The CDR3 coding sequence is TGTGCCAGCAGCCCCGACAGCAATCAGCCCCAGCATTTT.

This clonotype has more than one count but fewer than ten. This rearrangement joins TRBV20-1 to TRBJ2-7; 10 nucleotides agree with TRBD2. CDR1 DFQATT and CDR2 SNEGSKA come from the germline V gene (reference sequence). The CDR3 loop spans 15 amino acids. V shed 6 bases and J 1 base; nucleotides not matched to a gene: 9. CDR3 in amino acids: CSAYPASGGSYEQYV. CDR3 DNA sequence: TGCAGTGCCTACCCTGCTAGCGGGGGTTCCTACGAGCAGTACGTC.

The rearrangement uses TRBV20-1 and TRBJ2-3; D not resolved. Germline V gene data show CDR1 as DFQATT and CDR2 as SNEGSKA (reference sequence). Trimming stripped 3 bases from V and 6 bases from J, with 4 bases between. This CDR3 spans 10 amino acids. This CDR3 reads CSASRDTQYF. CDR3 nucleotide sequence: TGCAGTGCTAGTCGGGATACGCAGTATTTT.

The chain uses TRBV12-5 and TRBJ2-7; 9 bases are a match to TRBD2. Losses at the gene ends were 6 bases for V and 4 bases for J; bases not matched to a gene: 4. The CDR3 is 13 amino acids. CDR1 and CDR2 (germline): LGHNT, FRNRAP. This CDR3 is CASGKGLAYEQYF. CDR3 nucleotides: TGTGCTAGTGGCAAGGGACTAGCTTACGAGCAGTACTTC.

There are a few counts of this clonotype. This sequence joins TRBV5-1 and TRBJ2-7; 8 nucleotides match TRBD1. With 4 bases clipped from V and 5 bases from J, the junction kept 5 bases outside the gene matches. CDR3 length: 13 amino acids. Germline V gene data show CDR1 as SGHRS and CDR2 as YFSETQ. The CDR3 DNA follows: TGCGCCAGCAGCACGGGACAGGCCCACGAGCAGTACTTC. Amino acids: CASSTGQAHEQYF.

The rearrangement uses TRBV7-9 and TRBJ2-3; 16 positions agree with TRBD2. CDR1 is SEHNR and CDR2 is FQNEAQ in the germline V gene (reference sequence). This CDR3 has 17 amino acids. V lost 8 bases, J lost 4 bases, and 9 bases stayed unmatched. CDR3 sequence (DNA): TGTGCCAGCGTCACCGGGACTAGCGGGGGGGCCGCAGATACGCAGTATTTT. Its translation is CASVTGTSGGAADTQYF.

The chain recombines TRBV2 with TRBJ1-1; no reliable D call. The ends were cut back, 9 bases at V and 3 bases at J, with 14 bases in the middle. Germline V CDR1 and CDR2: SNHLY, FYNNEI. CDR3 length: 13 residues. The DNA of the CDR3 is TGTGCCAGTACCCCGACCGTAGACACTGAAGCTTTCTTT. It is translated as CASTPTVDTEAFF.

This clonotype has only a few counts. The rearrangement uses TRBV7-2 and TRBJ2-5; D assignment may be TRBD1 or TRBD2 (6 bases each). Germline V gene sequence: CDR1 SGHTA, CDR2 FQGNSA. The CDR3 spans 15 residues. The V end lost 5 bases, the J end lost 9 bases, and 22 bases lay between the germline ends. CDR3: CASSGGPLPPGSQYF. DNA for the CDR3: TGTGCCAGCAGCGGGGGGCCTCTTCCCCCAGGGTCCCAGTACTTC.

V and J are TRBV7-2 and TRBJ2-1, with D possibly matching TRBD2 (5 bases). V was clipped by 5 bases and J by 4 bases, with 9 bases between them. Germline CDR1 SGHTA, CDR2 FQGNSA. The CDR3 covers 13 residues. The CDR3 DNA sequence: TGTGCCAGCAGCAAATGGACTTACAATGAGCAGTTCTTC. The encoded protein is CASSKWTYNEQFF. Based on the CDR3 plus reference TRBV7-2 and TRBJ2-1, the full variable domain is GAGVSQSPSNKVTEKGKDVELRCDPISGHTALYWYRQSLGQGLEFLIYFQGNSAPDKSGLPSDRFSAERTGGSVSTLTIQRTQQEDSAVYLCASSKWTYNEQFFGPGTRLTVL.

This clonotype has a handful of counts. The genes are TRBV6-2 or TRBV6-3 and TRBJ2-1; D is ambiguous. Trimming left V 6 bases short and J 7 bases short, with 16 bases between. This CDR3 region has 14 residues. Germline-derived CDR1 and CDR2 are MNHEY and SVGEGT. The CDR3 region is CASRIVAERNEQFF. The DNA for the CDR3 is TGTGCCAGCAGAATAGTGGCAGAAAGGAATGAGCAGTTCTTC.